A selection of T cell receptor beta chains follows, all from one sample in a study of blood T cell repertoires in COVID-19. Assay used: immunoSEQ multiplex PCR; TCRdb lists only in-frame clones, some missing. The sample lists around 97,000 clones, roughly nine tenths seen once, with 3.1% in the top ten. The sample comprised peripheral blood. All receptors come from a man in his forties or fifties in a cohort sampled during active COVID-19. Both conserved end residues are part of each CDR3. The order of the fields is clone size, V gene, J gene, D gene, CDR3 protein, CDR3 DNA. The D gene is left open where the match is weak. Only part of the rows carry a size: once, few, many, or a class if the clone is expanded.

.	TRBV5-6	TRBJ1-4	.	CASSLGGLRTNEKLFF	TGTGCCAGCAGCTTGGGCGGGCTGAGAACTAATGAAAAACTGTTTTTT
.	TRBV7-9	TRBJ2-3	.	CASSLYRDTDTQYF	TGTGCCAGCAGCCTATACAGGGACACAGATACGCAGTATTTT
.	TRBV7-2	TRBJ1-1	.	CASSLAIGGYTEAFF	TGTGCCAGCAGCTTAGCCATCGGCGGATACACTGAAGCTTTCTTT
.	TRBV12-3/TRBV12-4	TRBJ2-7	.	CASSFTQGEQYF	TGTGCCAGCAGTTTCACACAGGGCGAGCAGTACTTC
.	TRBV7-2	TRBJ2-7	.	CASSFSGGSRDEQYF	TGTGCCAGCAGCTTCTCCGGTGGGTCTCGGGACGAGCAGTACTTC
.	TRBV7-9	TRBJ2-5	.	CASSLEGSMETQYF	TGTGCCAGCAGTCTAGAGGGTAGCATGGAGACCCAGTACTTC
once	TRBV7-6	TRBJ2-3	.	CASSLGSRGSTDTQYF	TGTGCCAGCAGCTTAGGATCGCGGGGAAGCACAGATACGCAGTATTTT
.	TRBV5-6	TRBJ1-2	TRBD1	CASSLVTGDYGYTF	TGTGCCAGCAGCTTGGTGACAGGGGACTATGGCTACACCTTC
.	TRBV7-3	TRBJ2-2	TRBD1	CASSPYSQGMNTGELFF	TGTGCCAGCAGCCCATACTCACAGGGGATGAACACCGGGGAGCTGTTTTTT
.	TRBV5-4	TRBJ2-1	.	CASSPLGGDYNEQFF	TGTGCCAGCAGCCCACTTGGGGGCGACTACAATGAGCAGTTCTTC
.	TRBV18	TRBJ1-1	.	CASSPGLSNTEAFF	TGTGCCAGCTCACCGGGACTTTCGAACACTGAAGCTTTCTTT
.	TRBV2	TRBJ2-7	TRBD2	CACARGGSYEQYF	TGTGCCTGCGCCCGGGGGGGCTCCTACGAGCAGTACTTC
.	TRBV11-3	TRBJ2-1	.	CASSLSASPRQFF	TGTGCCAGCAGCTTAAGCGCGTCTCCACGGCAGTTCTTC
few	TRBV13	TRBJ1-2	TRBD1	CASSLRITGVGGYTF	TGTGCCAGCAGCTTACGCATTACAGGGGTAGGTGGCTACACCTTC
.	TRBV18	TRBJ1-4	TRBD1	CAGRQGTNEKLFF	TGTGCCGGACGACAGGGGACTAATGAAAAACTGTTTTTT
.	TRBV5-8	TRBJ2-6	.	CASSARSGGTGANVLTF	TGTGCCAGCAGCGCCCGCTCGGGGGGCACTGGGGCCAACGTCCTGACTTTC
.	TRBV5-5	TRBJ2-1	.	CASSLGLSYNEQFF	TGTGCCAGCAGCTTGGGGCTCTCATACAATGAGCAGTTCTTC
once	TRBV6-5	TRBJ1-5	TRBD1	CASSLDRAPNQPQHF	TGTGCCAGCAGTTTAGACAGGGCCCCCAATCAGCCCCAGCATTTT
.	TRBV6-1	TRBJ1-1	.	CASSERGFAEAFF	TGTGCCAGCAGTGAACGGGGGTTTGCTGAAGCTTTCTTT
.	TRBV5-1	TRBJ2-2	.	CASKGVTGGTGELFF	TGCGCCAGCAAGGGGGTGACGGGAGGCACCGGGGAGCTGTTTTTT
.	TRBV7-2	TRBJ1-3	.	CASSLEQANSGNTIYF	TGTGCCAGCAGCTTAGAACAGGCCAACTCTGGAAACACCATATATTTT
.	TRBV27	TRBJ1-1	.	CASSTGLSEAFF	TGTGCCAGCTCTACAGGGTTATCTGAAGCTTTCTTT
once	TRBV9	TRBJ2-5	TRBD2	CASSLYGTSGQETQYF	TGTGCCAGCAGCCTATATGGGACTAGCGGGCAAGAGACCCAGTACTTC
.	TRBV18	TRBJ2-5	TRBD1	CASSPGQQETQYF	TGTGCCAGCTCACCGGGACAGCAAGAGACCCAGTACTTC
.	TRBV27	TRBJ2-1	TRBD2	CASSFGSGGLYNEQFF	TGTGCCAGCAGTTTTGGGAGCGGGGGCCTATACAATGAGCAGTTCTTC
few	TRBV4-1	TRBJ2-7	.	CASSQELQPGYEQYF	TGCGCCAGCAGCCAAGAATTACAGCCAGGCTACGAGCAGTACTTC
.	TRBV10-3	TRBJ1-1	TRBD1	CAISESARGSAEAFF	TGTGCCATCAGTGAGTCGGCCAGGGGGAGCGCTGAAGCTTTCTTT
.	TRBV5-6	TRBJ1-4	.	CASSSQGYEKLFF	TGTGCCAGCAGTTCTCAGGGATATGAAAAACTGTTTTTT
.	TRBV19	TRBJ1-5	TRBD1	CASSILRGLGQPQHF	TGTGCCAGTAGTATATTGAGGGGGCTCGGTCAGCCCCAGCATTTT
.	TRBV7-2	TRBJ2-5	.	CASSFGQRETQYF	TGTGCCAGCAGCTTCGGACAGAGAGAGACCCAGTACTTC
.	TRBV5-4	TRBJ1-1	.	CASSQQGTTEAFF	TGTGCCAGCAGCCAACAGGGAACCACTGAAGCTTTCTTT
.	TRBV3-1/TRBV3-2	TRBJ2-5	TRBD2	CASSQEGTSGDIQETQYF	TGTGCCAGCAGCCAAGAAGGGACTAGCGGGGATATCCAAGAGACCCAGTACTTC
.	TRBV6-5	TRBJ2-7	.	CASSYDRNTYEQYF	TGTGCCAGCAGTTACGACAGGAACACCTACGAGCAGTACTTC
once	TRBV10-3	TRBJ1-1	.	CAISESRQLGAEAFF	TGTGCCATCAGTGAGTCGAGGCAATTAGGGGCTGAAGCTTTCTTT
.	TRBV5-1	TRBJ2-7	.	CASSFQGYSYEQYF	TGCGCCAGCAGCTTTCAGGGTTACTCCTACGAGCAGTACTTC
.	TRBV5-1	TRBJ1-1	.	CASSLAGSNTEAFF	TGCGCCAGCAGCTTGGCAGGGTCGAACACTGAAGCTTTCTTT
once	TRBV5-6	TRBJ2-1	TRBD2	CASSSLLAGEYNEQFF	TGTGCCAGCAGCTCACTACTAGCGGGGGAGTACAATGAGCAGTTCTTC
.	TRBV28	TRBJ1-5	.	CASRQDQPQHF	TGTGCCAGCAGACAAGATCAGCCCCAGCATTTT
.	TRBV5-1	TRBJ2-3	TRBD2	CASTPGGAGVTDTQYF	TGCGCCAGCACCCCCGGGGGAGCGGGGGTCACAGATACGCAGTATTTT
.	TRBV7-3	TRBJ1-1	.	CASSSNWNTEAFF	TGTGCCAGCAGTTCCAACTGGAACACTGAAGCTTTCTTT
.	TRBV6-1	TRBJ2-2	.	CASSEATVGELFF	TGTGCCAGCAGTGAAGCTACTGTCGGGGAGCTGTTTTTT
few	TRBV6-2/TRBV6-3	TRBJ2-5	.	CASSDYKTQYF	TGTGCCAGCAGTGACTACAAGACCCAGTACTTC
.	TRBV18	TRBJ2-5	.	CASSPGQGETQYF	TGTGCCAGCTCACCTGGGCAGGGAGAGACCCAGTACTTC